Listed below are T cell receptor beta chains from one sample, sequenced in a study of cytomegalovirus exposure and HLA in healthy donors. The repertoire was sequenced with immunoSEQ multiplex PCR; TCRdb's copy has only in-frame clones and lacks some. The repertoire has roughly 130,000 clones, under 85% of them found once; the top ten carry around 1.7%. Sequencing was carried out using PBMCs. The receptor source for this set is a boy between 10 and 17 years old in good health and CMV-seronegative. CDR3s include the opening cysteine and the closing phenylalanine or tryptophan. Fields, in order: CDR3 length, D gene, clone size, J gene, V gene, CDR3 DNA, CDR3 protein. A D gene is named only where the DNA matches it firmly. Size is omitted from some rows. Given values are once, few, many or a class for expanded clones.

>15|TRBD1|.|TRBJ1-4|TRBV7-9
TGTGCCAGCAGCTTCTCACAGGGGGTGGATGAAAAACTGTTTTTT
CASSFSQGVDEKLFF
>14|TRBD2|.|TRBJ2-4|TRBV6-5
TGTGCCAGCAGTTACTCGGCGGGAGGAAACATTCAGTACTTC
CASSYSAGGNIQYF
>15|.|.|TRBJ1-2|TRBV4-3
TGCGCCAGCAGCCAATCCCTTCTAGGCGGCTATGGCTACACCTTC
CASSQSLLGGYGYTF
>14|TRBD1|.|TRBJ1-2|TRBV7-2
TGTGCCAGCAGCCCCGGACAGGGTCTATATGGCTACACCTTC
CASSPGQGLYGYTF
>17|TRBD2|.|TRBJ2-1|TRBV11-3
TGTGCCAGCAGCCGCCGGGGTTTAGCGGGAGGTATGGATGAGCAGTTCTTC
CASSRRGLAGGMDEQFF
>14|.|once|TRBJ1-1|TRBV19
TGTGCCAGTAGTATCGACGGGATAAACACTGAAGCTTTCTTT
CASSIDGINTEAFF
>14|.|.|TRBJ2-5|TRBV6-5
TGTGCCAGCAGTTACAGTGGAGTAAGGGAGACCCAGTACTTC
CASSYSGVRETQYF
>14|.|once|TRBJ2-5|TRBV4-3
TGCGCCAGCAGCCAAGATTGGAGGGGAGAGACCCAGTACTTC
CASSQDWRGETQYF
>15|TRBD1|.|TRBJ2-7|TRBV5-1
TGCGCCAGCAGCCAGACAGGGGGTGGGCCCTACGAGCAGTACTTC
CASSQTGGGPYEQYF
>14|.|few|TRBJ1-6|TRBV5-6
TGTGCCAGCAGCTTGGGGTTACAGACCCGCGCCCTCCACTTT
CASSLGLQTRALHF
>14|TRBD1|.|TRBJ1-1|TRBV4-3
TGCGCCAGCAGCCCGTACAGGGGCGGCACTGAAGCTTTCTTT
CASSPYRGGTEAFF
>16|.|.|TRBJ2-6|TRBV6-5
TGTGCCAGCAGTTACTCAGCGCCGGGTGGGGCCAACGTCCTGACTTTC
CASSYSAPGGANVLTF
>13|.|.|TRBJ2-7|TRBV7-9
TGTGCCAGCAGCCACTCGACCGGAGGTGAGCAGTACTTC
CASSHSTGGEQYF
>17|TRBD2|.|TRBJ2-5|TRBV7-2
TGTGCCAGCAGCTCCCACACTCTAGCGGGAGGGGAAGAGACCCAGTACTTC
CASSSHTLAGGEETQYF
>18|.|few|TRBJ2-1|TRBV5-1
TGCGCCAGCAGCTTGTACCCTTTGAGGGACTTACCCTACAATGAGCAGTTCTTC
CASSLYPLRDLPYNEQFF
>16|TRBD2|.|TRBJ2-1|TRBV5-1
TGCGCCAGCAGCCCAGTAGCGGGAAGCTCCTACAATGAGCAGTTCTTC
CASSPVAGSSYNEQFF
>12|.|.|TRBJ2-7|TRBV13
TGTGCCAGCAGCCACGAGTCTCACGAGCAGTACTTC
CASSHESHEQYF
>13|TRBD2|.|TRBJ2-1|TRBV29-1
TGCAGCGTTGATTTTAGCGGGGGGGTCGGGCAGTTCTTC
CSVDFSGGVGQFF
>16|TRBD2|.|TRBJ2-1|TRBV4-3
TGCGCCAGCAGCCAAACGAGCGGGAGGGGGGATAATGAGCAGTTCTTC
CASSQTSGRGDNEQFF
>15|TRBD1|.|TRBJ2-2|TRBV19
TGTGCCAGTACTATGGGGGACAGTCACACCGGGGAGCTGTTTTTT
CASTMGDSHTGELFF
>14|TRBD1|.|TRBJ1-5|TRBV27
TGTGCCAGCAGCTTGGACAGGGGAAGTCAGCCCCAGCATTTT
CASSLDRGSQPQHF